This entry describes one TCR beta chain. The antigen remains undetermined. The sample comes from a study of T cells in localized non-small cell lung cancer. Findings of the study overall: Greater T cell density in blood accompanied longer overall survival. Median around 62 top-100 tumor clones were shared with paired adjacent lung.

Assay used: immunoSEQ multiplex PCR; TCRdb lists only in-frame clones, some missing. The sample consists of approximately 18,000 clones, about 85% of them appearing once. Per germline, CDR1 SNHLY and CDR2 FYNNEI. This CDR3 has 15 residues. Trimming took off 4 bases at V and 0 bases at J, with 10 bases between the two ends. This chain connects TRBV2 to TRBJ1-5; D might be TRBD1 (5 bases). The sequences come from peripheral blood, collected before any cancer treatment. The receptor comes from a female donor older than 55 with stage I lung adenocarcinoma. The CDR3 is CASSAGPYSNQPQHF. CDR3 coding DNA: TGTGCCAGCAGTGCAGGGCCGTATAGCAATCAGCCCCAGCATTTT.